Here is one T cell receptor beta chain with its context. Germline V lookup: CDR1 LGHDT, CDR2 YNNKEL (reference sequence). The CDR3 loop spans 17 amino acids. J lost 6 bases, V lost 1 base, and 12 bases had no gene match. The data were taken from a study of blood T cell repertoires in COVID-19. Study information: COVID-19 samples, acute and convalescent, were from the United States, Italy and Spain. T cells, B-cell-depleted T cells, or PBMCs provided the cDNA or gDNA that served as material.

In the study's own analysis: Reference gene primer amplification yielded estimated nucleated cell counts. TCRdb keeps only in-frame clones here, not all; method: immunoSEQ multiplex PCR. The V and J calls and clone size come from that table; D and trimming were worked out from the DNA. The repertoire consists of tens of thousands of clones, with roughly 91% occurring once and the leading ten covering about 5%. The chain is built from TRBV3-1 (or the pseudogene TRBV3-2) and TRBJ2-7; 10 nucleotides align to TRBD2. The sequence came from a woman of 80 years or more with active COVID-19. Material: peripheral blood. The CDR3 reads CASSQGMSAGGPREQYF. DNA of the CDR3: TGTGCCAGCAGCCAAGGAATGTCAGCGGGAGGGCCTCGCGAGCAGTACTTC.